Listed below are T cell receptor beta chains from one sample, sequenced in a study of cytomegalovirus exposure and HLA in healthy donors. Sequencing was performed with immunoSEQ multiplex PCR; in TCRdb, only in-frame clones are kept and a portion is missing. The sample yields about 150,000 clones, around four fifths seen once. Specimen: PBMCs. These receptors originate from a boy aged 2 to 10 in good health and CMV-seronegative. CDR3s include the opening cysteine and the closing phenylalanine or tryptophan. The D gene is left open where the match is weak. For some rows the clone size is stated as once, few or many, or as a class when expanded; others skip it.

v_call,d_call,j_call,clone_size,cdr3_aa,cdr3_nt
TRBV29-1,-,TRBJ2-1,-,CSVEGFLGLDNEQFF,TGCAGCGTTGAAGGGTTCTTGGGGCTAGACAATGAGCAGTTCTTC
TRBV7-2,TRBD2,TRBJ2-7,-,CASRQPGLAGSREQYF,TGTGCCAGCAGGCAACCGGGACTAGCGGGGTCTCGCGAGCAGTACTTC
TRBV29-1,-,TRBJ2-5,once,CSVENSIQETQYF,TGCAGCGTTGAAAATAGTATTCAAGAGACCCAGTACTTC
TRBV29-1,TRBD2,TRBJ2-3,-,CSVHSGGTDTQYF,TGCAGCGTTCACTCGGGAGGGACAGATACGCAGTATTTT
TRBV4-3,TRBD1,TRBJ1-2,-,CASSQDPRGNYGYTF,TGCGCCAGCAGCCAAGATCCCAGGGGGAACTATGGCTACACCTTC
TRBV7-6,TRBD2,TRBJ2-1,-,CASSPYPGLAGNYNEQFF,TGTGCCAGCAGCCCATATCCGGGACTAGCGGGTAACTACAATGAGCAGTTCTTC
TRBV27,TRBD1,TRBJ1-1,-,CASRTTGWGNTEAFF,TGTGCCAGCAGGACGACAGGGTGGGGGAACACTGAAGCTTTCTTT
TRBV25-1,-,TRBJ2-5,-,CASSELLRGSQETQYF,TGTGCCAGCAGCGAACTACTTAGGGGGTCACAAGAGACCCAGTACTTC
TRBV27,-,TRBJ1-5,-,CASSPKGGSLVGQPQHF,TGTGCCAGCAGCCCTAAGGGGGGGTCTCTGGTTGGGCAGCCCCAGCATTTT
TRBV14,-,TRBJ2-5,-,CASSQELGETQYF,TGTGCCAGCAGCCAAGAACTAGGGGAGACCCAGTACTTC
TRBV15,-,TRBJ1-1,once,CATSRDGGTTLPHEAFF,TGTGCCACCAGCAGAGATGGTGGGACTACTTTGCCCCATGAAGCTTTCTTT
TRBV7-6,TRBD2,TRBJ2-5,-,CASSLAPLAGDALQETQYF,TGTGCCAGCAGCTTAGCCCCTCTAGCGGGCGACGCGCTCCAAGAGACCCAGTACTTC
TRBV2,-,TRBJ2-4,-,CASKGRGNGAKNIQYF,TGTGCCAGCAAAGGGCGGGGAAATGGGGCCAAAAACATTCAGTACTTC
TRBV5-1,TRBD2,TRBJ2-2,-,CASSRWAGGETGELFF,TGCGCCAGCAGCCGCTGGGCGGGAGGGGAGACCGGGGAGCTGTTTTTT
TRBV27,TRBD1,TRBJ1-2,few,CASRDRVGGYTF,TGTGCCAGCAGGGACAGGGTTGGTGGCTACACCTTC
TRBV2,TRBD1,TRBJ1-6,once,CASIPTGGAGSPLHF,TGTGCCAGCATCCCTACAGGGGGCGCGGGATCACCCCTCCACTTT
TRBV29-1,-,TRBJ2-3,-,CSVEDQDGVSTDTQYF,TGCAGCGTTGAAGATCAGGACGGGGTTAGCACAGATACGCAGTATTTT
TRBV18,-,TRBJ1-4,-,CATTTGIGEKLFF,TGTGCCACCACAACAGGGATTGGGGAAAAACTGTTTTTT
TRBV7-2,-,TRBJ1-4,-,CASSLARGNRPNEKLFF,TGTGCCAGCAGCTTAGCACGGGGGAATAGACCCAACGAAAAACTGTTTTTT
TRBV6-6,TRBD1,TRBJ2-1,-,CASSTPQGSYNEQFF,TGTGCCAGCAGTACACCACAGGGGTCCTACAATGAGCAGTTCTTC
TRBV7-9,TRBD1,TRBJ2-6,-,CASKRLGTGSSGANVLTF,TGTGCCAGCAAACGGCTCGGGACAGGGTCCTCCGGGGCCAACGTCCTGACTTTC
TRBV2,TRBD1,TRBJ2-1,-,CASSSTGGGEQFF,TGTGCCAGCAGCTCAACAGGGGGTGGTGAGCAGTTCTTC
TRBV18,TRBD2,TRBJ2-1,-,CASSPKKTSGSYNEQFF,TGTGCCAGCTCACCAAAAAAGACTAGCGGGAGCTACAATGAGCAGTTCTTC
TRBV5-1,TRBD2,TRBJ2-1,-,CASATYSGLAGGLNEQFF,TGCGCCAGCGCGACCTACTCGGGACTAGCGGGGGGGCTCAATGAGCAGTTCTTC